A selection of T cell receptor beta chains follows, all from one sample in a study of T cells in Graves' hyperthyroidism and ophthalmopathy. TCRdb called the multiplex PCR reads again in MiXCR, with one record for every CDR3 protein. Altogether fewer than 350,000 distinct CDR3 sequences are present, 15% to 20% being singletons, with the ten largest covering approximately 49%. Sequenced: blood. The source is a woman between 50 and 59 years old with Graves' hyperthyroidism. CDR3s leave out the opening cysteine and the closing phenylalanine or tryptophan.

v_call cdr3_length cdr3_aa
TRBV20-1 12 SAPGTSGFNEQF
TRBV10-3 14 AISDLQGGGTDTQY
TRBV7-8 10 ASSTYEGEAF
TRBV10-2 10 ASKETNTEAF
TRBV20-1 13 SARSGTGANYGYT
TRBV10-3 12 AISESGANQPQH
TRBV10-3 13 AISESGGVNEKLF
TRBV2 14 ASSLAGGPSTDTQY
TRBV13 12 ASSHSGSEDTQY
TRBV7-8 13 ASSLVSMGTYEQY
TRBV11-2 13 ASSQSPSGGETQY
TRBV5-1 14 VSSLRVSQNTGELF
TRBV6-1 13 ASSYGVAGDYEQF
TRBV4-1 15 ASMLDDRVSVGNTIY
TRBV9 12 ASSSGQNYSPLH
TRBV10-3 12 AISTGNMNTEAF
TRBV3-1 12 ASSQVVENYGYT
TRBV6-1 12 ASRRDRVPYEQY
TRBV9 14 ASSVGLAESTDTQY
TRBV6-9 12 ASSYEVGRSEQF
TRBV27 13 ASSLSGIGGYEQF
TRBV5-1 13 ASSFAGAVFDEQF
TRBV29-1 10 SVEQGYTEAF
TRBV19 12 ASSATGEGQPQH
TRBV6-1 14 ASSPSPFGGRPEAF
TRBV11-3 13 ASSFGTGMQETQY
TRBV29-1 16 SVELQGVPKLVTDTQY
TRBV11-2 13 ASSLSRLVSYEQY
TRBV29-1 10 SVNRGAETQY
TRBV20-1 11 RTSPRDYNEQF
TRBV28 15 ASTTPGGGRFSYEQY
TRBV6-2/TRBV6-3 13 ASSLAGDNTDTQY
TRBV6-1 12 ASSGIGTGNEQF
TRBV28 12 ASSTGEVIHEAF
TRBV25-1 12 ASSLRGGEETQY
TRBV25-1 14 ASSELGLADTGELF
TRBV11-2 12 ASSLKRTYNEQF
TRBV27 17 ASSLFTVRGSFNTGELF
TRBV11-2 11 ASSRQTGDTQY
TRBV20-1 12 SARDVAGAQAQH
TRBV7-3 14 ASSLTLAGGPNEQF
TRBV30 14 AWRGVGASDTGELF